The rows below give T cell receptor beta chains drawn from one sample of a study of T cell responses to AZD1222 COVID-19 vaccine. Only in-frame clones appear in the TCRdb table, and some are missing; sequencing was by immunoSEQ multiplex PCR. The repertoire has 150,000 or so clones, approximately 91% of them found once; the top ten carry under 1.5%. The sequencing used peripheral blood, collected 28 days after the second AZD1222 dose. Every receptor here comes from an adult who received the AZD1222 COVID-19 vaccine. CDR3s include the opening cysteine and the closing phenylalanine or tryptophan. Fields, in order: J gene, V gene, CDR3 protein.

TRBJ2-2	TRBV15	CATSLEVLAGGHIGELFF
TRBJ2-7	TRBV2	CASTADDYEQYF
TRBJ1-1	TRBV18	CASSSSHIMNTEAFF
TRBJ1-4	TRBV29-1	CSAESLGQPNEKLFF
TRBJ2-1	TRBV7-3	CASASGTGGFNEQFF
TRBJ1-4	TRBV19	CASMPPGGYNEKLFF
TRBJ1-5	TRBV2	CASSEAGFGQPQHF
TRBJ2-7	TRBV10-3	CAISESRGQGPSYEQYF
TRBJ2-3	TRBV9	CASSPRVMVTDTQYF
TRBJ1-5	TRBV6-5	CASRDRADQPQHF
TRBJ2-1	TRBV9	CASSVVSGSYNEQFF
TRBJ2-1	TRBV3-1/TRBV3-2	CASSQASSYNEQFF
TRBJ2-7	TRBV7-9	CASSLAWIPTYEQYF
TRBJ2-1	TRBV11-1	CASSLERGGSYNEQFF
TRBJ1-1	TRBV10-3	CAISETQGGRTEAFF